The source of this T cell receptor (beta chain) is a study of T cell clones after liver transplantation. Study-wide background: In this trial, immunosuppression withdrawal was attempted within 2 years of liver transplant. TCRbeta sequencing after a pre-transplant mixed lymphocyte reaction identified graft-donor-reactive clones, later tracked in post-transplant blood. Third-party-reactive TCRbeta sequences from pre-transplant mixed lymphocyte reactions served as antigen-independent comparators. Draws occurred before transplant, before withdrawal, and after complete or failed withdrawal.

This clone was found once. Method: immunoSEQ multiplex PCR; TCRdb's copy keeps in-frame clones and lacks some. Here the sample spans approximately 51,000 clones, approximately 87% being singletons. The ends lost 5 bases at V and 2 bases at J; junction bases unmatched: 13. The germline V gene encodes CDR1 SGHAT and CDR2 FQNNGV. This CDR3 region has 18 residues. This TCR came from a human patient who received a liver transplant. Part of the T cell pool may stem from the graft donor. The sample was CD8+ T cells from blood, taken 12 months after liver transplant. The genes are TRBV11-2 and TRBJ2-7; 12 bases fit TRBD2. The CDR3 sequence: CASSPNSRLAGATYEQYF. CDR3 DNA: TGTGCCAGCAGCCCTAACTCTAGACTAGCGGGGGCTACCTACGAGCAGTACTTC.